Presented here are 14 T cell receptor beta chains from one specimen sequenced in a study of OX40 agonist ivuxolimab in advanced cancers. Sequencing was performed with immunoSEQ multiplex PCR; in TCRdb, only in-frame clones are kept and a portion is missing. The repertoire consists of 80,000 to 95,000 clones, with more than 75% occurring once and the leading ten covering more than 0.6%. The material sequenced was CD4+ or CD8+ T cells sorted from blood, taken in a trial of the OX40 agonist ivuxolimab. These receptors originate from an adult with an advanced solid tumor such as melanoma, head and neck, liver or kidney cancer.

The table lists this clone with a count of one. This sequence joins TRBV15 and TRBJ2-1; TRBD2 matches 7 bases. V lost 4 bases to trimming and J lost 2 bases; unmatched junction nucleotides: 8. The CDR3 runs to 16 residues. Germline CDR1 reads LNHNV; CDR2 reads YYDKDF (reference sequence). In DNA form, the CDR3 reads TGTGCCACCAGCACTCTTCTAGCGGATGCCTACAATGAGCAGTTCTTC. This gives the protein CATSTLLADAYNEQFF. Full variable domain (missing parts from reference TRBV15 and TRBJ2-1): DAMVIQNPRYQVTQFGKPVTLSCSQTLNHNVMYWYQQKSSQAPKLLFHYYDKDFNNEADTPDNFQSRRPNTSFCFLDIRSPGLGDTAMYLCATSTLLADAYNEQFFGPGTRLTVL.

CDR3 protein: CASSFWTTSSEAFF. Here the CDR3 DNA reads TGTGCCAGCAGCTTCTGGACTACGAGCTCTGAAGCTTTCTTT. The chain employs TRBV7-2 and TRBJ1-1; D is ambiguous. CDR1 and CDR2 from the germline V gene are SGHTA and FQGNSA. The CDR3 has 14 amino acids. Between the trimmed V and J ends, which lost 3 bases and 6 bases, there was a span of 14 bases.

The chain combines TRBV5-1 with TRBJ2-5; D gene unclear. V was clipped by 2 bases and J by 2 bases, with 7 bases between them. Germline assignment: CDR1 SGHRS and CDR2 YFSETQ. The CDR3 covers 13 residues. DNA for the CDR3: TGCGCCAGCAGCTTTGAGGATCAAGAGACCCAGTACTTC. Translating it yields CASSFEDQETQYF. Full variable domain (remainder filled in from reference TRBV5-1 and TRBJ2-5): KAGVTQTPRYLIKTRGQQVTLSCSPISGHRSVSWYQQTPGQGLQFLFEYFSETQRNKGNFPGRFSGRQFSNSRSEMNVSTLELGDSALYLCASSFEDQETQYFGPGTRLLVL.

The CDR3 is CASSLKRGLAGEGYEQYF. CDR3 DNA sequence: TGTGCCAGCAGCTTAAAGAGGGGGCTAGCGGGAGAAGGATACGAGCAGTACTTC. The V call is TRBV7-9, the J call TRBJ2-7; 10 nucleotides line up with TRBD2. The CDR3 runs to 18 residues. With 2 bases clipped from V and 4 bases from J, the junction kept 14 bases outside the gene matches. Germline CDR1 reads SEHNR; CDR2 reads FQNEAQ (reference sequence). The variable domain in full, completed from reference TRBV7-9 and TRBJ2-7, reads DTGVSQNPRHKITKRGQNVTFRCDPISEHNRLYWYRQTLGQGPEFLTYFQNEAQLEKSRLLSDRFSAERPKGSFSTLEIQRTEQGDSAMYLCASSLKRGLAGEGYEQYFGPGTRLTVT.

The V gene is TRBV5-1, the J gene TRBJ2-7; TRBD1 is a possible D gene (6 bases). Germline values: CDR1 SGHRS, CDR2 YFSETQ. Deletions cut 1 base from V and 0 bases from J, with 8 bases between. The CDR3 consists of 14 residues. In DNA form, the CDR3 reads TGCGCCAGCAGCTTGCAGGGGAGCTCCTACGAGCAGTACTTC. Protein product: CASSLQGSSYEQYF.

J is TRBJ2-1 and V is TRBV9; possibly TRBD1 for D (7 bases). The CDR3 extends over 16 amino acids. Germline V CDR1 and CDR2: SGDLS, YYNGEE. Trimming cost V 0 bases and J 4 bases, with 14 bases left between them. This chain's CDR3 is CASSVGGDSAYNEQFF. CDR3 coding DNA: TGTGCCAGCAGCGTAGGGGGGGACAGTGCATACAATGAGCAGTTCTTC.

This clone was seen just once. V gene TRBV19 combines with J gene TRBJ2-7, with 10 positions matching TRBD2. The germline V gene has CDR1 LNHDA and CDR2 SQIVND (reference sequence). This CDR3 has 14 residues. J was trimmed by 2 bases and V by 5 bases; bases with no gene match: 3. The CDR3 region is CASSWTSGTYEQYF. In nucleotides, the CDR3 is TGTGCCAGTAGTTGGACTAGCGGAACCTACGAGCAGTACTTC.

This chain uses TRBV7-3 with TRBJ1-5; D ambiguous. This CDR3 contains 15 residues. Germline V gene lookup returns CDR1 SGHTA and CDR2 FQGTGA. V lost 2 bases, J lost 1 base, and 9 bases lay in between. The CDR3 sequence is CASSLLGLSNQPQHF. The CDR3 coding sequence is TGTGCCAGCAGCTTATTGGGATTGAGCAATCAGCCCCAGCATTTT.

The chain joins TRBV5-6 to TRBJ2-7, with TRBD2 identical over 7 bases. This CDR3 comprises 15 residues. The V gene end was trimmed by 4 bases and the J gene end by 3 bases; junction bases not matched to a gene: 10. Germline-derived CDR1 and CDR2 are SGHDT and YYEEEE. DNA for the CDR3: TGTGCCAGCAGCCCTTGGGCTAGCGGATACTACGAGCAGTACTTC. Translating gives CASSPWASGYYEQYF.

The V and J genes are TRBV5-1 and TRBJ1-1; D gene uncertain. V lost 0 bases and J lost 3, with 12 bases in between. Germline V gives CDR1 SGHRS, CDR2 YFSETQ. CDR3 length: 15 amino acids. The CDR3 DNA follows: TGCGCCAGCAGCTTGGCGGGAGGTCTCTACACTGAAGCTTTCTTT. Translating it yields CASSLAGGLYTEAFF. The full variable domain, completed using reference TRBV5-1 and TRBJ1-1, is KAGVTQTPRYLIKTRGQQVTLSCSPISGHRSVSWYQQTPGQGLQFLFEYFSETQRNKGNFPGRFSGRQFSNSRSEMNVSTLELGDSALYLCASSLAGGLYTEAFFGQGTRLTVV.

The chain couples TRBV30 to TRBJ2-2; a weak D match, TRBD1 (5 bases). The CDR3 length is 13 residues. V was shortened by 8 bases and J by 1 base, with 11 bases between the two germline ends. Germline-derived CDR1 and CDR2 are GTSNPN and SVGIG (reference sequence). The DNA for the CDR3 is TGTGCCCAGGACATTATGAACACCGGGGAGCTGTTTTTT. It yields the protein CAQDIMNTGELFF.

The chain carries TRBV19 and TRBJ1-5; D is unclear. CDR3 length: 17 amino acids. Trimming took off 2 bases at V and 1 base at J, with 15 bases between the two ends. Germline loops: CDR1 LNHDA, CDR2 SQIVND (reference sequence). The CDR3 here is CASSIIGGAQSNQPQHF. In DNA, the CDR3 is TGTGCCAGTAGTATAATAGGAGGAGCCCAAAGCAATCAGCCCCAGCATTTT.

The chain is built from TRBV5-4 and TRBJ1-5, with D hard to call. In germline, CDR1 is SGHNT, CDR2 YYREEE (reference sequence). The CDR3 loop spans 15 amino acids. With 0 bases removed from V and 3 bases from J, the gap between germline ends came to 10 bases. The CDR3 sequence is CASSLDPGFNQPQHF. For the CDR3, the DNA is TGTGCCAGCAGCTTGGATCCGGGGTTCAATCAGCCCCAGCATTTT.

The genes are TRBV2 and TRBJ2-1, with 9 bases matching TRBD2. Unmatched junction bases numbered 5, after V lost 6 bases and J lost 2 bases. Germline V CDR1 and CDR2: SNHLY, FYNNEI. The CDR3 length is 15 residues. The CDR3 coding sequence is TGTGCCAGCAGCCCTAGCGGGACCCCCTACAATGAGCAGTTCTTC. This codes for CASSPSGTPYNEQFF.